The source of this TCR beta chain is a study of control samples from healthy donors and cancer patients. V was clipped by 5 bases and J by 9 bases, with 20 bases between them. The CDR3 loop spans 14 amino acids. The germline gives CDR1 SGHDT, CDR2 YYEEEE. Some clones are missing from TCRdb's copy, which holds only in-frame ones; the method was immunoSEQ multiplex PCR. The profile shows 21,000 or so clones, approximately 85% of them singletons. This TCR came from a man in his 60s with head and neck cancer. The chain couples TRBV5-6 to TRBJ2-5; D is uncertain. The sequenced sample consisted of PBMCs. CDR3 residues: CASRETPVASSQYF. The CDR3, as DNA: TGTGCCAGCAGGGAGACCCCGGTAGCTTCGTCCCAGTACTTC.